This is a list of T cell receptor beta chains from one sample in a study of PD-1 blockade in classical Hodgkin lymphoma. Profiling relied on immunoSEQ multiplex PCR, and the TCRdb table lists in-frame clones only, not all of them. The sample has about 35,000 clones; 90% are singletons. Sequencing used CD4+ T cells from blood, obtained at baseline. These receptors all stem from a human donor with classical Hodgkin lymphoma. CDR3s include the opening cysteine and the closing phenylalanine or tryptophan. D genes are given only for firm matches. Only some rows state a clone size, as once, few, many or a class for expanded clones.

.	.	TRBV30	TRBJ1-5	CAWSGTDRKGNQPQHF	TGTGCCTGGAGTGGGACAGACAGGAAAGGCAATCAGCCCCAGCATTTT
.	.	TRBV28	TRBJ1-3	CASSLSIAGNTIYF	TGTGCCAGCAGTTTGTCTATCGCGGGAAACACCATATATTTT
TRBD2	.	TRBV11-2	TRBJ2-7	CASSPGLAPTYEQYF	TGTGCCAGCAGTCCCGGACTAGCTCCTACCTACGAGCAGTACTTC
.	once	TRBV14	TRBJ2-5	CASSPTAGAPGAQYF	TGTGCCAGCAGCCCTACCGCAGGGGCGCCAGGGGCCCAGTACTTC
.	.	TRBV6-1	TRBJ2-5	CASTSGLETQYF	TGTGCCAGCACATCAGGGTTGGAGACCCAGTACTTC
.	.	TRBV19	TRBJ1-5	CASSINGWFQPQHF	TGTGCCAGTAGTATAAACGGATGGTTTCAGCCCCAGCATTTT
TRBD2	.	TRBV5-1	TRBJ2-1	CASTPFLSGGTYNEQFF	TGCGCCAGCACGCCCTTCCTTAGCGGGGGGACCTACAATGAGCAGTTCTTC
.	.	TRBV5-1	TRBJ2-7	CASSPGFDVLTYEQYF	TGCGCCAGCAGCCCGGGATTTGACGTTTTAACCTACGAGCAGTACTTC
.	.	TRBV7-9	TRBJ2-1	CASSYGVGANEQFF	TGTGCCAGCAGCTATGGTGTGGGGGCCAATGAGCAGTTCTTC
.	.	TRBV29-1	TRBJ1-2	CSVEHRPNYGYTF	TGCAGCGTTGAACACAGGCCTAACTATGGCTACACCTTC